A selection of T cell receptor beta chains follows, all from one sample in a study of T cells in Graves' hyperthyroidism and ophthalmopathy. Each CDR3 protein is one row after TCRdb ran MiXCR on the multiplex PCR reads. The sample lists hundreds of thousands of distinct CDR3 sequences; less than 15% were seen once. The sample comprised blood. These receptors originate from a woman aged 40-49 years with Graves' hyperthyroidism. CDR3s include the opening cysteine and the closing phenylalanine or tryptophan. D genes are given only for firm matches. The size entry is marked missing in some rows and otherwise reads once, few, many or a size class.

>many|TRBV2|.|TRBJ2-7
TGTGCCAGCAGTGCGGAGAAAAACTACGAGCAGTACTTC
CASSAEKNYEQYF
>many|TRBV11-2|TRBD2|TRBJ2-1
TGTGCCAGCAGCTTAGCTAGCGGGAGGGAGGGATGGAATGAGCAGTTCTTC
CASSLASGREGWNEQFF
>many|TRBV30|.|TRBJ2-1
TGTGCCTGGAGTAGTTACCATGAGCAGTTCTTC
CAWSSYHEQFF
>few|TRBV12-3/TRBV12-4|.|TRBJ2-2
TGTGCCAGCGCCCACGGGGAGCTGTTTTTT
CASAHGELFF
>many|TRBV20-1|.|TRBJ1-2
TGCAGTGGGCTCCCAGAAGCCAGCTACACCTTC
CSGLPEASYTF
>many|TRBV27|TRBD2|TRBJ2-1
TGTGCCAGCAGTTTGGATCCCCAGGCGTTGGCGGGAGGGTTGTACAATGAGCAGTTCTTC
CASSLDPQALAGGLYNEQFF
>few|TRBV4-1|TRBD1|TRBJ2-5
TGCGCCAGCAGTCGGGACAGGGGAAACCTCCAAGAGACCCAGTACTTC
CASSRDRGNLQETQYF
>many|TRBV30|.|TRBJ1-1
TGTGCCTGGAGTACTTTGGGTGGGAACACTGAAGCTTTCTTT
CAWSTLGGNTEAFF
>.|TRBV30|.|TRBJ1-6
TGTGCCTGGAGTGCAAATGATTCACCCCTCCACTTT
CAWSANDSPLHF
>many|TRBV11-2|.|TRBJ1-1
TGTGCCAGCAGCTCCGGGGGACATCTCGCCAACACTGAAGCTTTCTTT
CASSSGGHLANTEAFF
>many|TRBV20-1|.|TRBJ1-5
TGCAGTGCTAGAGATGAGGTGGGCTATCAGCCCCAGCATTTT
CSARDEVGYQPQHF
>many|TRBV7-8|.|TRBJ2-7
TGTGCCAGCAGCTCCTTGGAGACTGGGGCGGACTACGAGCAGTACTTC
CASSSLETGADYEQYF
>few|TRBV7-9|TRBD2|TRBJ2-1
TGTGCCAGCAGCTTAGCTTTAGCGGGAGTAGACAATGAGCAGTTCTTC
CASSLALAGVDNEQFF
>.|TRBV5-4|.|TRBJ1-4
TGTGCCAGCAGCTTGGGCGGCAGCACTGCAACTAATGAAAAACTGTTTTTT
CASSLGGSTATNEKLFF
>many|TRBV18|TRBD1|TRBJ2-7
TGTGCCAGCTCACCCGGACAGGGAGCTTTCTACGAGCAGTACTTC
CASSPGQGAFYEQYF
>many|TRBV4-1|TRBD1|TRBJ1-2
TGCGCCAGCAGCCATTCTACCGGGACAGGGTCGGGTGGCTACACCTTC
CASSHSTGTGSGGYTF
>many|TRBV10-3|.|TRBJ1-1
TGTGCCACCTACGGGACTGGGATGAACACTGAAGCTTTCTTT
CATYGTGMNTEAFF
>few|TRBV3-1|.|TRBJ1-6
TGTGCCAGCAGCCAGGGACTGAATAATTCACCCCTCCACTTT
CASSQGLNNSPLHF
>.|TRBV5-1|TRBD2|TRBJ2-7
TGCGCCAGCAGCTTGGACGCGACTAGCGGTAACTACGAGCAGTACTTC
CASSLDATSGNYEQYF
>.|TRBV19|.|TRBJ1-2
TGTGCCAGTAGTATAACCCCTGGAGGTAACTATGGCTACACCTTC
CASSITPGGNYGYTF
>.|TRBV7-3|.|TRBJ2-4
TGTGCCAGCAGCTTATCGGGGGGCTTAGCCAAAAACATTCAGTACTTC
CASSLSGGLAKNIQYF
>.|TRBV20-1|TRBD2|TRBJ2-7
TGCAGTGCTACCCCAGGACTAGCGGGCTACGAGCAGTACTTC
CSATPGLAGYEQYF
>few|TRBV20-1|.|TRBJ2-7
TGCAGTGCTAGGGGCCGCGCTGACTACGAGCAGTACTTC
CSARGRADYEQYF
>few|TRBV19|TRBD2|TRBJ2-7
TGTGCCAGTACCGCTCAAGCGGGAGGGATCGAGCAGTACTTC
CASTAQAGGIEQYF
>many|TRBV12-3/TRBV12-4|.|TRBJ2-3
TGTGCCAGCACCCCGGGACTGAACACAGATACGCAGTATTTT
CASTPGLNTDTQYF
>.|TRBV28|.|TRBJ2-7
TGTGCCAGCAGTTCCCCGAACTCGGAGGAGCAGTACTTC
CASSSPNSEEQYF
>many|TRBV28|TRBD1|TRBJ1-1
TGTGCCAGCATCGGTTCCTCGACAGGGGGATACACTGAAGCTTTCTTT
CASIGSSTGGYTEAFF